What follows are 23 T cell receptor beta chains derived from one specimen sequenced in a study of T cell repertoires in cytomegalovirus infection. In TCRdb, the reads were re-called with MiXCR into one record per CDR3 protein. The repertoire holds around 310,000 distinct CDR3 sequences, with 25% to 35% as singletons. These TCRs' antigens remain unknown. The sequencing here drew on cultured PBMCs, taken from culture after CMV antigen stimulation. The receptors here all came from a human donor in good health (CMV status not recorded). Some clones in this sample may be carry-over from other donors' samples.

This chain connects TRBV11-1 to TRBJ2-4; 9 nucleotides line up with TRBD1. CDR3 length equals 16 residues. CDR1 and CDR2 (germline): SGHAT, FQDESV (reference sequence). V shed 4 bases and J 2 bases; nucleotides not matched to a gene: 6. The CDR3 nucleotides read TGTGCCAGCAGCTCCGACAGGGGGAGGACCAAAAACATTCAGTACTTC. Its translation: CASSSDRGRTKNIQYF.

The chain employs TRBV7-8 and TRBJ2-5; TRBD2 might be the D (7 bases). Germline V gene lookup returns CDR1 SGHVS and CDR2 FQNEAQ. Trimming took 2 bases from V and 3 from J, leaving 19 bases between them. The CDR3 extends over 17 amino acids. CDR3 coding DNA: TGTGCCAGCAGCTTATGGTCGGTGTGGGGGGGCGAAGAGACCCAGTACTTC. Amino acids: CASSLWSVWGGEETQYF. The full variable domain, completed using reference TRBV7-8 and TRBJ2-5, is GAGVSQSPRYKVAKRGQDVALRCDPISGHVSLFWYQQALGQGPEFLTYFQNEAQLDKSGLPSDRFFAERPEGSVSTLKIQRTQQEDSAVYLCASSLWSVWGGEETQYFGPGTRLLVL.

V gene TRBV24-1 combines with J gene TRBJ2-5; D gene uncertain. Germline V gene lookup returns CDR1 KGHDR and CDR2 SFDVKD. The V gene lost 2 bases and the J gene lost 4 bases, with 4 bases spanning the gap. This CDR3 contains 12 residues. The CDR3 here is CATSDSLETQYF. CDR3 DNA: TGTGCCACCAGTGATTCGCTAGAGACCCAGTACTTC.

In its sample, this clonotype was seen many times. The chain is built from TRBV11-1 and TRBJ2-5; D possibly corresponds to TRBD1 (5 bases). Germline V gene lookup returns CDR1 SGHAT and CDR2 FQDESV (reference sequence). This CDR3 has 14 amino acids. The ends were cut back, 4 bases at V and 4 bases at J, with 13 bases in the middle. The CDR3 DNA sequence: TGTGCCAGCAGCTCCCAGGGAAGGTTAGAGACCCAGTACTTC. This codes for CASSSQGRLETQYF.

This clonotype was seen many times. The chain couples TRBV7-8 to TRBJ1-6; 8 bases line up with TRBD1. The V gene end was trimmed by 0 bases and the J gene end by 2 bases; junction bases not matched to a gene: 12. CDR3 length equals 20 residues. CDR1 and CDR2 (germline): SGHVS, FQNEAQ. CDR3 residues: CASSLAYGQGRGTYNSPLHF. Here the CDR3 DNA reads TGTGCCAGCAGCTTAGCGTACGGACAGGGTAGAGGTACCTATAATTCACCCCTCCACTTT.

This clonotype was seen a handful of times. The rearrangement uses TRBV20-1 and TRBJ2-7; the D call may be TRBD1 or TRBD2 (6 bases each). The CDR3 has 14 amino acids. Germline values: CDR1 DFQATT, CDR2 SNEGSKA (reference sequence). V was trimmed by 3 bases and J by 1 base, leaving 13 bases between them. This chain's CDR3 is CSARGGGESYEQYF. CDR3 in DNA: TGCAGTGCTAGGGGGGGCGGGGAGTCCTACGAGCAGTACTTC.

This sequence joins TRBV12-3 or TRBV12-4 and TRBJ1-1, with a possible D match to TRBD1 (6 bases). The CDR3 has 20 amino acids. Trimming took 5 bases from V and 5 from J, leaving 33 bases between them. This chain's CDR3 is CASSTVYPDPIIGGQTEAFF. The CDR3 nucleotides are TGTGCCAGCAGTACAGTTTATCCCGACCCTATCATCGGGGGCCAAACTGAAGCTTTCTTT.

The rearrangement joins TRBV28 to TRBJ2-3; D might be TRBD2 (6 bases). The V gene's germline CDR1 is MDHEN and CDR2 SYDVKM. The CDR3 spans 16 residues. V lost 6 bases to trimming and J lost 1 base, with 17 bases between them. The CDR3 is CASRGARGDRTDTQYF. In nucleotides, the CDR3 is TGTGCCAGCAGAGGTGCGCGGGGAGACCGCACAGATACGCAGTATTTT.

The chain is built from TRBV11-3 and TRBJ2-1; D unresolved. Deletions cut 2 bases from V and 11 bases from J, with 13 bases between. The germline CDR1 and CDR2 sequences are SGHNT and YENEEA. This CDR3 has 13 residues. The CDR3 coding sequence is TGTGCCAGCAGCTTATTCCCAGAGCAGCAGCAGTTCTTC. It yields the protein CASSLFPEQQQFF.

This clonotype was seen only a few times. The chain is built from TRBV7-2 and TRBJ1-5; the D is unclear. V lost 3 bases and J 0 bases, leaving 6 bases between the germline ends. This CDR3 has 14 amino acids. Germline V gene data show CDR1 as SGHTA and CDR2 as FQGNSA. The DNA for the CDR3 is TGTGCCAGCAGCTTGCTACATAGCAATCAGCCCCAGCATTTT. Protein product: CASSLLHSNQPQHF.

The rearrangement uses TRBV7-9 and TRBJ2-1; TRBD1 aligns across 7 bases. This CDR3 has 15 residues. The trim removed 1 base at V and 6 bases at J, leaving 6 bases unmatched. Germline assignment: CDR1 SEHNR and CDR2 FQNEAQ (reference sequence). In DNA form, the CDR3 reads TGTGCCAGCAGCTTAGGAGGGGGCGACTTCAATGAGCAGTTCTTC. Its translation: CASSLGGGDFNEQFF.

The chain couples TRBV6-1 to TRBJ2-1; 9 positions agree with TRBD1. The germline V gene has CDR1 MNHNS and CDR2 SASEGT. V was clipped by 6 bases and J by 8 bases; unmatched bases: 8. The CDR3 spans 14 residues. CDR3 amino acids: CASRGTGSRYEQFF. The CDR3 nucleotides read TGTGCCAGCAGGGGGACAGGGAGTAGGTATGAGCAGTTCTTC.

This clonotype was detected ten times or more. The chain couples TRBV7-9 to TRBJ1-2; D is possibly TRBD1 (6 bases). There are 14 residues in the CDR3. Deletions cut 4 bases from V and 8 bases from J, with 17 bases between. From germline, CDR1 is SEHNR and CDR2 FQNEAQ (reference sequence). DNA for the CDR3: TGTGCCAGCAGCTCACAGGGTGGAGGCTACGGCTACACCTTC. It translates to CASSSQGGGYGYTF.

This rearrangement joins TRBV5-6 to TRBJ1-5; 8 positions agree with TRBD1. J lost 4 bases, V lost 7 bases, and 7 bases had no gene match. The CDR3 is 14 amino acids. Germline CDR1 SGHDT, CDR2 YYEEEE. CDR3 amino acids: CASGQGVKNQPQHF. The CDR3 nucleotides read TGTGCCAGCGGACAGGGCGTGAAGAATCAGCCCCAGCATTTT. The full variable domain, with the rest looked up from reference TRBV5-6 and TRBJ1-5, is DAGVTQSPTHLIKTRGQQVTLRCSPKSGHDTVSWYQQALGQGPQFIFQYYEEEERQRGNFPDRFSGHQFPNYSSELNVNALLLGDSALYLCASGQGVKNQPQHFGDGTRLSIL.

This clonotype appeared a few times. The V call is TRBV20-1, the J call TRBJ2-3; maybe TRBD2 (5 bases). The CDR3 runs 14 residues. CDR1 is DFQATT, CDR2 SNEGSKA, per germline (reference sequence). With 5 bases removed from V and 0 bases from J, the gap between germline ends came to 12 bases. The chain's CDR3 is CSAPRTGSTDTQYF. CDR3 DNA: TGCAGTGCTCCGAGGACTGGCAGCACAGATACGCAGTATTTT.

V usage is TRBV3-1 and J usage is TRBJ2-1; no clear D. There are 20 residues in the CDR3. The V end lost 0 bases, the J end lost 4 bases, and 25 bases lay between the germline ends. Germline V gene data show CDR1 as LGHDT and CDR2 as YNNKEL (reference sequence). The CDR3 DNA sequence: TGTGCCAGCAGCCAAGAAAATTCGGTGGCTGCGAGATTTATATACAATGAGCAGTTCTTC. As protein: CASSQENSVAARFIYNEQFF.

The gene calls are TRBV7-6 and TRBJ2-1; TRBD2 might be the D (6 bases). This CDR3 has 16 residues. Germline V CDR1 and CDR2: SGHVS, FNYEAQ. Trimming stripped 5 bases from V and 7 bases from J, with 21 bases between. CDR3 DNA: TGTGCCAGCAGCGCATCACTAGCAAAAAGAAGGAATGAGCAGTTCTTC. Translating it yields CASSASLAKRRNEQFF.

J is TRBJ2-7 and V is TRBV7-2, with 15 positions matching TRBD2. CDR3 length equals 18 residues. The junction had 11 bases not matched to a gene; V was cut back by 5 bases and J by 3 bases. Germline CDR1 and CDR2: SGHTA and FQGNSA. Written as DNA, the CDR3 is TGTGCCAGCAGCCCCGGGACTAGCGGGAGGAGACTAGGCTACGAGCAGTACTTC. Translating it yields CASSPGTSGRRLGYEQYF. The variable domain in full, with the rest retrieved from reference TRBV7-2 and TRBJ2-7, is GAGVSQSPSNKVTEKGKDVELRCDPISGHTALYWYRQSLGQGLEFLIYFQGNSAPDKSGLPSDRFSAERTGGSVSTLTIQRTQQEDSAVYLCASSPGTSGRRLGYEQYFGPGTRLTVT.

This clonotype was found a few times. V usage is TRBV5-6 and J usage is TRBJ2-3, with 8 bases identical to TRBD1. The J segment lost 5 bases and the V segment lost 4 bases, leaving 9 bases of the junction unmatched. CDR1 is SGHDT, CDR2 YYEEEE, per germline. This CDR3 contains 15 residues. CDR3 DNA sequence: TGTGCCAGCAGCGGGCGGACAGGGCGGTTAGATACGCAGTATTTT. Translation: CASSGRTGRLDTQYF.

This clonotype was seen more than once but under ten times. The V call is TRBV10-3, the J call TRBJ2-1; D remains unclear. This CDR3 is 16 amino acids long. Trimming left V 0 bases short and J 5 bases short, with 14 bases between. In germline, CDR1 is ENHRY, CDR2 SYGVKD. This CDR3 is CAISESLRQKNNEQFF. CDR3 DNA: TGTGCCATCAGTGAGTCCCTGAGGCAAAAGAACAATGAGCAGTTCTTC.

This clonotype was seen a handful of times. This chain connects TRBV12-5 to TRBJ1-5; 7 nucleotides align to TRBD1. This CDR3 is built from 14 residues. From germline, CDR1 is LGHNT and CDR2 FRNRAP. The CDR3 DNA is TGTGCGAGCCGACAGGGTCATAGCAATCAGCCCCAGCATTTT. It specifies CASRQGHSNQPQHF. Full variable domain (missing parts from reference TRBV12-5 and TRBJ1-5): DARVTQTPRHKVTEMGQEVTMRCQPILGHNTVFWYRQTMMQGLELLAYFRNRAPLDDSGMPKDRFSAEMPDATLATLKIQPSEPRDSAVYFCASRQGHSNQPQHFGDGTRLSIL.

The chain combines TRBV7-2 with TRBJ2-3, with 9 bases matching TRBD1. CDR1 is SGHTA, CDR2 FQGNSA, per germline. The length of the CDR3 is 14 residues. V lost 7 bases to trimming and J lost 5 bases; unmatched junction nucleotides: 7. The CDR3 is CASKRQGVGDTQYF. CDR3 bases: TGTGCCAGCAAGCGACAGGGGGTGGGAGATACGCAGTATTTT.

This clonotype came up a few times. V usage is TRBV7-8 and J usage is TRBJ1-5; no firm D call. V lost 1 base and J 5 bases, leaving 12 bases between the germline ends. Germline V CDR1 and CDR2: SGHVS, FQNEAQ. The CDR3 has 15 residues. The CDR3: CASSLDRVLDQPQHF. CDR3 coding DNA: TGTGCCAGCAGCTTAGACCGGGTTCTGGATCAGCCCCAGCATTTT.